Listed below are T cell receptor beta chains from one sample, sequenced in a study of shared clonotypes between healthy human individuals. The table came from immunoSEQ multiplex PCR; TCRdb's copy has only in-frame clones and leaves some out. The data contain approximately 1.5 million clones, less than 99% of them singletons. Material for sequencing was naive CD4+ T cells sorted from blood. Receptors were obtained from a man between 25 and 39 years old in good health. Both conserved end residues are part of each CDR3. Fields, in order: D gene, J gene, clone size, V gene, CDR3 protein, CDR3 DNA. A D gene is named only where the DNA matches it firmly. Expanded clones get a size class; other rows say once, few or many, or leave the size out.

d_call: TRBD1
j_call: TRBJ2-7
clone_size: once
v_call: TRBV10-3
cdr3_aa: CAISQGADEQYF
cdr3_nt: TGTGCCATCAGCCAGGGGGCGGACGAGCAGTACTTC

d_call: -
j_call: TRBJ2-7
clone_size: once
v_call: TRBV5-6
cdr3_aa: CASSLDPKGEQYF
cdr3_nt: TGTGCCAGCAGCTTAGATCCCAAGGGGGAGCAGTACTTC

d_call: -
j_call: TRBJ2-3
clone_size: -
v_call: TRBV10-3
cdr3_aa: CAISEHRVRSTDTQYF
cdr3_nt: TGTGCCATCAGTGAGCACAGGGTAAGAAGCACAGATACGCAGTATTTT

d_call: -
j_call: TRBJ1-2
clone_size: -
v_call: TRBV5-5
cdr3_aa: CASSWDGLNYGYTF
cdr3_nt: TGTGCCAGCAGCTGGGACGGGCTCAACTATGGCTACACCTTC

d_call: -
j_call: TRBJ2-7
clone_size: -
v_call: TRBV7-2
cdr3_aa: CASSLSRGSYEQYF
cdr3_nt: TGTGCCAGCAGCTTAAGCAGGGGCTCCTACGAGCAGTACTTC

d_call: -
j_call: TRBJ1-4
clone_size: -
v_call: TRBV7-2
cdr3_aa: CASSVRGRGNEKLFF
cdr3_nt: TGTGCCAGCAGCGTACGGGGGAGGGGTAATGAAAAACTGTTTTTT

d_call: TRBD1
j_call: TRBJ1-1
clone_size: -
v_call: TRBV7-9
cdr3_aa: CASGTRGTEAFF
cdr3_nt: TGTGCCAGCGGGACCAGGGGGACTGAAGCTTTCTTT

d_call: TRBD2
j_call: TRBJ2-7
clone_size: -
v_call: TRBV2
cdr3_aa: CASGSGTSFVSYEQYF
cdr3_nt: TGTGCCAGCGGATCCGGGACTAGTTTCGTTTCCTACGAGCAGTACTTC

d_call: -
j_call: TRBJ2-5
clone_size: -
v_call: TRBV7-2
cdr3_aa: CASSLAAGVVETQYF
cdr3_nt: TGTGCCAGCAGCTTAGCGGCAGGGGTGGTAGAGACCCAGTACTTC

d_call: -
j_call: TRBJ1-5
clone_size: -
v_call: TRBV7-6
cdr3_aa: CASSLRSGPISNQPQHF
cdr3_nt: TGTGCCAGCAGCTTACGGTCGGGACCTATTAGCAATCAGCCCCAGCATTTT

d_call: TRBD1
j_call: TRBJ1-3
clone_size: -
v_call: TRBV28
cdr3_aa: CASRRQGRLLNTIYF
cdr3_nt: TGTGCCAGCAGGAGACAGGGGAGGTTGCTCAACACCATATATTTT

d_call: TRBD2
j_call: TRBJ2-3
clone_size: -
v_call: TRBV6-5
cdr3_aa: CASKGTSGSTDTQYF
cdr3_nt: TGTGCCAGCAAGGGGACTAGCGGGAGCACAGATACGCAGTATTTT

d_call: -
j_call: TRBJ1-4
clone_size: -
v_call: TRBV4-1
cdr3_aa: CASSQDDGSNEKLFF
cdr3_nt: TGCGCCAGCAGCCAAGATGACGGCTCTAATGAAAAACTGTTTTTT

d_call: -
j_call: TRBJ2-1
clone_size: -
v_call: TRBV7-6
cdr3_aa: CASSSGWTYNEQFF
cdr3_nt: TGTGCCAGCAGCTCGGGGTGGACCTACAATGAGCAGTTCTTC

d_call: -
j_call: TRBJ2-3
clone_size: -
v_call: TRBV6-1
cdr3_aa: CATHEPGLNTDTQYF
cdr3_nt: TGTGCCACCCATGAACCGGGACTTAACACAGATACGCAGTATTTT

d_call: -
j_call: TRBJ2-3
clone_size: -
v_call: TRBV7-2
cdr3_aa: CASSLIGAPGALTDTQYF
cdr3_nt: TGTGCCAGCAGCTTGATTGGTGCCCCAGGGGCCCTCACAGATACGCAGTATTTT

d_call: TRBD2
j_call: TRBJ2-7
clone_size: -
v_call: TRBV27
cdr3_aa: CASSLVGRVSGISEQYF
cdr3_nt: TGTGCCAGCAGTTTGGTGGGACGAGTTAGCGGGATTAGCGAGCAGTACTTC

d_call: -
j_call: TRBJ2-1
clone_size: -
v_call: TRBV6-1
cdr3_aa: CASTPQNSDEQFF
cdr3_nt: TGTGCCAGCACCCCGCAGAATTCGGATGAGCAGTTCTTC

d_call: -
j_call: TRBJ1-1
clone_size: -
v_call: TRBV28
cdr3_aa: CASGVLMNTEAFF
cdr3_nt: TGTGCCAGCGGAGTACTCATGAACACTGAAGCTTTCTTT

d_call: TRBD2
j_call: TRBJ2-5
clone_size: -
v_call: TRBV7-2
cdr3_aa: CASSFSASGEETQYF
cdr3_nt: TGTGCCAGCAGCTTCTCCGCTAGCGGTGAAGAGACCCAGTACTTC

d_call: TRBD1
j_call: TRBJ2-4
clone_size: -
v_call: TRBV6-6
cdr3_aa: CASLSTGKGAKNIQYF
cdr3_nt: TGTGCCAGTCTATCGACAGGGAAAGGAGCCAAAAACATTCAGTACTTC

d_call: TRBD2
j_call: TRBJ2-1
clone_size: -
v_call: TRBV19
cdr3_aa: CASQSGLGLAGYNEQFF
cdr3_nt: TGTGCCAGTCAATCAGGGTTAGGCCTAGCGGGCTACAATGAGCAGTTCTTC

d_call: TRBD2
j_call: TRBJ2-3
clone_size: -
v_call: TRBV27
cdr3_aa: CASSFGIAGGITDTQYF
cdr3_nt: TGTGCCAGCAGTTTTGGAATAGCGGGAGGGATCACAGATACGCAGTATTTT

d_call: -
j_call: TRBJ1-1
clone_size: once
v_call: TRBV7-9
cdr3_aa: CASSLEMATEAFF
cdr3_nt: TGTGCCAGCAGCTTAGAAATGGCCACTGAAGCTTTCTTT

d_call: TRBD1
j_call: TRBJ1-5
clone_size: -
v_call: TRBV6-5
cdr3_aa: CASRRTGDRNQPQHF
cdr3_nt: TGTGCCAGCAGAAGGACAGGGGATCGGAATCAGCCCCAGCATTTT

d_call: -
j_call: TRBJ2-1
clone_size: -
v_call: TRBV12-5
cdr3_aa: CASAPGRAPPEQFF
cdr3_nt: TGTGCTAGTGCCCCAGGACGAGCCCCTCCTGAGCAGTTCTTC

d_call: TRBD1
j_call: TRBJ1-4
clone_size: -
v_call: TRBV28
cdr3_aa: CASRLGPGGEKLFF
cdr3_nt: TGTGCCAGCAGGCTGGGCCCAGGGGGTGAAAAACTGTTTTTT

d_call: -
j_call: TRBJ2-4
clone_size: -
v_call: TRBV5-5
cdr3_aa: CASSLAGATDQNIQYF
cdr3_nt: TGTGCCAGCAGCTTGGCAGGGGCAACCGATCAAAACATTCAGTACTTC

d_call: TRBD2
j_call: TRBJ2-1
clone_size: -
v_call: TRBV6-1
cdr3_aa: CASSQLAGTYNEQFF
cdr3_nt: TGTGCCAGCAGTCAACTAGCGGGAACCTACAATGAGCAGTTCTTC

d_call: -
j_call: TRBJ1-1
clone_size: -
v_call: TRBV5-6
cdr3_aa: CASSFGNTEAFF
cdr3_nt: TGTGCCAGCAGCTTTGGGAACACTGAAGCTTTCTTT

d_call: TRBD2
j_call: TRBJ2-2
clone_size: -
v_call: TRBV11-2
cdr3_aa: CASRPTSGNTGELFF
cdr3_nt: TGTGCCAGCAGGCCGACTAGCGGGAACACCGGGGAGCTGTTTTTT

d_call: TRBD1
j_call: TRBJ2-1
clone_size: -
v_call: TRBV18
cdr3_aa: CASSPGTGGRNEQFF
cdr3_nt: TGTGCCAGCTCACCCGGGACAGGGGGCCGCAATGAGCAGTTCTTC

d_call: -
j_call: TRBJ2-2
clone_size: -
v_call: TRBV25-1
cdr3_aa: CASSELLGRTNTGELFF
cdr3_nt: TGTGCCAGCAGTGAATTATTGGGACGGACGAACACCGGGGAGCTGTTTTTT

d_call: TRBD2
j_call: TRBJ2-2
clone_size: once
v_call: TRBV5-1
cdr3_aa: CASSSSLAGVRGSTGELFF
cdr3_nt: TGCGCCAGCAGCTCTTCTCTAGCGGGAGTTCGGGGTTCCACCGGGGAGCTGTTTTTT

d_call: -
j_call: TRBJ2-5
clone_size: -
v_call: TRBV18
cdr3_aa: CASSRQESQETQYF
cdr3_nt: TGTGCCAGCTCGCGACAGGAGTCCCAAGAGACCCAGTACTTC

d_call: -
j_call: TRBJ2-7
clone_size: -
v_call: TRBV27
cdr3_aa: CASRRGHGTYEQYF
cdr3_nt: TGTGCCAGCAGACGGGGACACGGAACCTACGAGCAGTACTTC

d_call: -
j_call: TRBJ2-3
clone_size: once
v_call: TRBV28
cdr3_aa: CASSPRLLASDTQYF
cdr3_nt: TGTGCCAGCAGCCCCCGCTTGCTAGCCTCAGATACGCAGTATTTT

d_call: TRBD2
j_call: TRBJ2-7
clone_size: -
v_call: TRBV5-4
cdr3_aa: CASSLETSSYEQYF
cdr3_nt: TGTGCCAGCAGCTTGGAGACTAGCAGCTACGAGCAGTACTTC

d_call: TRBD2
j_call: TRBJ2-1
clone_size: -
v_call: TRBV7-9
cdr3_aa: CASSSPGTRAQGEQFF
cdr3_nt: TGTGCCAGCAGCTCCCCCGGGACTAGGGCACAGGGTGAGCAGTTCTTC

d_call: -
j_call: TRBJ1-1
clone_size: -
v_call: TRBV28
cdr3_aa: CASSLLGLGPEAFF
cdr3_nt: TGTGCCAGCAGTTTATTGGGGCTGGGACCTGAAGCTTTCTTT

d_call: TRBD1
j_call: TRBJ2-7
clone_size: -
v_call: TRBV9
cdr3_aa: CASSVDSGGAYEQYF
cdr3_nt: TGTGCCAGCAGCGTAGATTCAGGGGGTGCTTACGAGCAGTACTTC

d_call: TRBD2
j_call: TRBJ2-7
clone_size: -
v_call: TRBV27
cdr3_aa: CASSPGLAEHYEQYF
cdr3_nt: TGTGCCAGCAGTCCCGGACTAGCGGAACACTACGAGCAGTACTTC

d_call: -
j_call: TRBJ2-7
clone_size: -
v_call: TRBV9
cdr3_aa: CASSVSPASSYEQYF
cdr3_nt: TGTGCCAGCAGCGTCTCCCCCGCTAGCTCCTACGAGCAGTACTTC